One and the same sample provided the 9 T cell receptor beta chains below, sequenced in a study of blood T cell repertoires in COVID-19. Sequenced by immunoSEQ multiplex PCR; TCRdb stores in-frame clones only, minus some. The profile shows fewer than 350,000 clones, roughly 86% of them singletons. Sequenced input: peripheral blood. These receptors all stem from a woman between 45 and 65 years old who had recovered from COVID-19.

In this sample, this clone turned up once. CDR3 residues: CASSQDTVAGELFF. The CDR3 region has the DNA TGTGCCAGCAGCCAAGACACCGTCGCCGGGGAGCTGTTTTTT. The rearrangement joins TRBV11-2 to TRBJ2-2; D unresolved. The germline V and J ends were trimmed by 5 bases and 6 bases, with 13 bases remaining between them. Germline loops: CDR1 SGHAT, CDR2 FQNNGV. The CDR3 sequence is 14 residues long. Filled out from reference TRBV11-2 and TRBJ2-2, the complete variable domain reads EAGVAQSPRYKIIEKRQSVAFWCNPISGHATLYWYQQILGQGPKLLIQFQNNGVVDDSQLPKDRFSAERLKGVDSTLKIQPAKLEDSAVYLCASSQDTVAGELFFGEGSRLTVL.

The chain joins TRBV6-2 or TRBV6-3 to TRBJ1-2; TRBD1 is a possible D gene (5 bases). The CDR3 is made up of 15 amino acids. Looked up from germline, CDR1 is MNHEY and CDR2 is SVGEGT. Trimming removed 4 bases at V and 4 bases at J, with 16 bases between. CDR3 coding DNA: TGTGCCAGCAGTTTTTCTATACGGGGACTCTATGGCTACACCTTC. Its translation: CASSFSIRGLYGYTF.

The chain recombines TRBV7-2 with TRBJ2-5; weak D call: TRBD1 (5 bases). CDR1 SGHTA and CDR2 FQGNSA come from the germline V gene. V lost 3 bases and J 4 bases, leaving 15 bases between the germline ends. The CDR3 covers 15 residues. CDR3 region: CASSFLGAVAETQYF. DNA of the CDR3: TGTGCCAGCAGCTTCCTAGGGGCGGTCGCAGAGACCCAGTACTTC.

The chain uses TRBV28 and TRBJ1-2, with D perhaps TRBD1 (5 bases). The CDR3 is 15 residues long. Germline assignment: CDR1 MDHEN and CDR2 SYDVKM. The ends were cut back, 6 bases at V and 5 bases at J, with 19 bases in the middle. The CDR3 is CASSEGAGKFYGYTF. The DNA of the CDR3 is TGTGCCAGCAGCGAAGGGGCAGGGAAGTTTTATGGCTACACCTTC.

The rearrangement joins TRBV4-3 to TRBJ2-1, with 8 bases aligning to TRBD2. V was pared by 0 bases and J by 0 bases, with 7 bases of the junction left unmatched. Germline V gene sequence: CDR1 LGHNA, CDR2 YSLEER. This CDR3 contains 18 residues. CDR3 protein: CASSQDYVSGDSYNEQFF. In DNA, the CDR3 is TGCGCCAGCAGCCAAGATTATGTTAGCGGGGACTCCTACAATGAGCAGTTCTTC.

V gene TRBV2 combines with J gene TRBJ2-7, with D possibly TRBD1 on 8 matching bases. The CDR3 has 14 residues. CDR1 and CDR2 (germline): SNHLY, FYNNEI. Trimming removed 5 bases at V and 0 bases at J, with 11 bases between. CDR3 protein: CASSYRGGSYEQYF. The CDR3 nucleotides read TGTGCCAGCAGTTACAGGGGGGGCTCCTACGAGCAGTACTTC.

V and J are TRBV6-2 or TRBV6-3 and TRBJ2-3, with 7 bases that match TRBD2. This CDR3 region has 19 residues. Germline trimming cut 0 bases from V and 2 bases from J; bases unmatched to any gene: 14. Germline V gene sequence: CDR1 MNHEY, CDR2 SVGEGT. The CDR3 loop reads CASSYSKVGLADYTDTQYF. CDR3 nucleotide sequence: TGTGCCAGCAGTTACTCGAAGGTTGGGCTAGCGGACTACACAGATACGCAGTATTTT.

Points on this clone: One end of the junction fails to match germline, which may point to a read error. At the DNA level, this CDR3 is encoded by other sequences in the same sample as well. The rearrangement uses TRBV7-7 and TRBJ2-7, with 8 bases matching TRBD1. Per germline, CDR1 SSHAT and CDR2 FNYEAQ (reference sequence). This CDR3 has 15 residues. CDR3 loop: CASSLGQGSSYEQYF. For the CDR3, the DNA is TGTGCTAGCAGCTTAGGACAGGGTAGCTCCTACGAGCAGTACTTC.

This chain connects TRBV28 to TRBJ1-1; a weak D match, TRBD1 (5 bases). Germline V lookup: CDR1 MDHEN, CDR2 SYDVKM. The V end was cut by 7 bases, the J end by 11 bases, with 23 bases between. The CDR3 totals 14 residues. The CDR3, as DNA: TGTGCCAGCAATCGGGGGGGAGGTACTCCACCGGCTTTCTTT. Its protein is CASNRGGGTPPAFF.